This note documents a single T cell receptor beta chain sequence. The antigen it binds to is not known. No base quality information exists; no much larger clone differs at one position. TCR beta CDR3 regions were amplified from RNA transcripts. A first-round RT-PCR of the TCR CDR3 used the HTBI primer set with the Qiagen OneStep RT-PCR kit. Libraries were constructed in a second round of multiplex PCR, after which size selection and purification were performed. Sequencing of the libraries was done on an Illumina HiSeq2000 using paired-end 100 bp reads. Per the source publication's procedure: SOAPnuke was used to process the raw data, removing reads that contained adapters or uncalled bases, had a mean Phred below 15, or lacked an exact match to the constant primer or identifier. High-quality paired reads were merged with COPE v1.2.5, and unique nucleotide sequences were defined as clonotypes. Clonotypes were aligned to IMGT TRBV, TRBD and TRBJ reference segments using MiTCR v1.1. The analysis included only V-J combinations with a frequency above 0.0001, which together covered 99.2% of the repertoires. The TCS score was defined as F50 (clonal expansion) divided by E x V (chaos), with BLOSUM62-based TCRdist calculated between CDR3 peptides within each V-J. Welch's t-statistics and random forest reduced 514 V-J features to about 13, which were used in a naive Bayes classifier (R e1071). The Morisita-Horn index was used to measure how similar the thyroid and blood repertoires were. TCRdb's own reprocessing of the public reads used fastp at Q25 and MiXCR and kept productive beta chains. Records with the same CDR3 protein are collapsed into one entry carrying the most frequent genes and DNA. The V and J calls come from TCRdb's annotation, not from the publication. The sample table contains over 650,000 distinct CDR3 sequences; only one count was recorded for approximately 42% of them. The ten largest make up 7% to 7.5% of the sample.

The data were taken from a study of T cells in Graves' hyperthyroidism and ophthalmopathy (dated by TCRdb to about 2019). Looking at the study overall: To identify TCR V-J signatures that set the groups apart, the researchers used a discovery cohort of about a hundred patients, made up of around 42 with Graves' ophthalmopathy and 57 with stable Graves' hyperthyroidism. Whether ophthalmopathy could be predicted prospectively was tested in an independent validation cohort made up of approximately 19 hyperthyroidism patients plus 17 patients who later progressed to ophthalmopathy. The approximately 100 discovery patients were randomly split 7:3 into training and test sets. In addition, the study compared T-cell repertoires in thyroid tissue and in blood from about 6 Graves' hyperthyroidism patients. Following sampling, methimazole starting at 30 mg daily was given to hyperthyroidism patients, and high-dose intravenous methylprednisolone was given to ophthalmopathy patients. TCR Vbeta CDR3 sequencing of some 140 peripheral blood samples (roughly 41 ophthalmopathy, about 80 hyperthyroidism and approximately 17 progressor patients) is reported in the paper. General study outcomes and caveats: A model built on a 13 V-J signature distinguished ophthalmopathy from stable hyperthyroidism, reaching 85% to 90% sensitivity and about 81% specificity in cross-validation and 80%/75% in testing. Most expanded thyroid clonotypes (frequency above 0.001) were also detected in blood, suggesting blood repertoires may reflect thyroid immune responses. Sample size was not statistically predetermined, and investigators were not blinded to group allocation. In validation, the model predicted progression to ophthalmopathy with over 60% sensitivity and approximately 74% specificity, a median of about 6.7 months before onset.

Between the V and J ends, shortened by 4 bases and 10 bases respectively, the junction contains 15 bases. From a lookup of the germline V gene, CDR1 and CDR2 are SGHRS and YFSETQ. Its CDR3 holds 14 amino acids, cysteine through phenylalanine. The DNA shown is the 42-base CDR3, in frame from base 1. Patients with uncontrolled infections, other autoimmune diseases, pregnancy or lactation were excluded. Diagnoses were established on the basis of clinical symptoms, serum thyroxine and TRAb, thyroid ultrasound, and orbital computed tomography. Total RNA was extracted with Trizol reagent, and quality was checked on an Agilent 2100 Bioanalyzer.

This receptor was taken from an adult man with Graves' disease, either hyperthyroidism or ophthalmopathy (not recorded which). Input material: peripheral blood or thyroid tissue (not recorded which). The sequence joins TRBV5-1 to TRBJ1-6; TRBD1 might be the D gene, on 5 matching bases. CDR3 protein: CASSPGLSRSPLHF. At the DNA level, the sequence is TGCGCCAGCAGCCCGGGGCTGTCAAGATCACCCCTCCACTTT.